The 5 T cell receptor beta chains given below trace back to one sample, sequenced in a study of beta chain features in type 1 diabetes. General observations from the study: All four CD4+ subsets from Type 1 diabetes patients carried moderately but significantly shorter TCRB CDR3s.

Every bit of the isolated RNA underwent reverse transcription, so sequencing read expressed TCRB transcripts. TCRdb's copy holds only in-frame clones and misses some; the assay was immunoSEQ multiplex PCR. Among some 240,000 clones listed, around 15% were seen once. Their cognate antigens are unknown. The sequencing sample was made of naive CD4+ T cells from blood. All receptors derive from a man under 40 with type 1 diabetes.

In its sample, this clone was seen a few times. This rearrangement joins TRBV4-2 to TRBJ2-3, with TRBD1 matching 9 bases. Germline-derived CDR1 and CDR2 are LGHNA and YNFKEQ. V trimming: 4 bases; J trimming: 3 bases; junction bases outside the gene matches: 11. This CDR3 has 17 amino acids. The CDR3 bases are TGTGCCAGCAGCCGAGACAGGGGGACGGGGGATACAGATACGCAGTATTTT. Protein sequence: CASSRDRGTGDTDTQYF.

This clone was picked up a small number of times. The rearrangement joins TRBV7-6 to TRBJ1-2; D is undetermined. Germline-derived CDR1 and CDR2 are SGHVS and FNYEAQ. Trimming cost V 1 base and J 3 bases, with 12 bases left between them. There are 15 residues in the CDR3. The CDR3 region has the DNA TGTGCCAGCAGCTTAGTGGCCGGGATCGACTATGGCTACACCTTC. Protein: CASSLVAGIDYGYTF.

The CDR3 sequence: CASSLRFNKNIQYF. For the CDR3, the DNA is TGTGCCAGCAGTTTAAGGTTTAACAAAAACATTCAGTACTTC. This rearrangement joins TRBV28 to TRBJ2-4; D is ambiguous. The CDR3 runs 14 residues. Trimming stripped 2 bases from V and 3 bases from J, with 8 bases between. Germline V gives CDR1 MDHEN, CDR2 SYDVKM.

The CDR3 DNA sequence: TGTGCCAGCAGCTTAGTCGAGCTCTACGAGACCCAGTACTTC. It is translated as CASSLVELYETQYF. This chain links TRBV7-2 with TRBJ2-5, with D unclear. The V gene lost 1 base and the J gene lost 5 bases, with 11 bases spanning the gap. From germline, CDR1 is SGHTA and CDR2 FQGNSA. This CDR3 has 14 amino acids.

There are a few counts of this clone. The rearrangement links TRBV30 to TRBJ1-2; the D gene is possibly TRBD1 (5 bases). This CDR3 is built from 13 residues. V lost 0 bases and J lost 6, with 11 bases in between. The germline V gene has CDR1 GTSNPN and CDR2 SVGIG (reference sequence). CDR3 sequence: CAWSVPTVNGYTF. DNA for the CDR3: TGTGCCTGGAGTGTCCCGACAGTCAATGGCTACACCTTC.